This T cell receptor beta chain was profiled in a study of patients and donors after allogeneic stem cell transplantation. TCRdb re-called the RT-PCR reads with MiXCR, one entry per CDR3 protein. In the table there are 15,000 to 20,000 distinct CDR3 sequences, 25% to 30% of which are singletons. The sample was blood, either unsorted or a sorted T cell fraction (not recorded which). This clonotype originated in a human donor who was either an allogeneic HSCT recipient or a stem cell or donor lymphocyte infusion donor (not recorded which). It is not recorded whose cells these are; they may come from a transplant donor.

Written as DNA, the CDR3 is TGCAGTGCTAGAGATGGGTTGGCGATGCAGTTCTTC. Encoded protein: CSARDGLAMQFF. The chain recombines TRBV20-1 with TRBJ2-1; D unresolved. The germline CDR1 and CDR2 sequences are DFQATT and SNEGSKA (reference sequence). V was shortened by 0 bases and J by 12 bases, with 12 bases between the two germline ends. The CDR3 length is 12 residues.